This TCR beta chain was sequenced for a study of CD8+CD57+ T cells in acquired aplastic anemia. Using genomic DNA as the template, TCR beta VDJ and CDR3 profiling was carried out. TCRdb recomputed calls from the reads with MiXCR, one row per CDR3 protein. The repertoire holds some 170,000 distinct CDR3 sequences, with under 55% as singletons. By flow cytometry, patients selected for sequencing had shown an expansion of CD8+CD57+ cells. This clonotype has only one observation. A much more abundant neighbour one base away suggests this may be a read error. Since no conserved phenylalanine or tryptophan closes the CDR3, a read error is the likely cause. The source of this sequence is a human donor with aplastic anemia. Sample: sorted CD4+, CD8+, or CD8+CD57+ T cells (not recorded which) from PBMCs.

The CDR3 coding sequence is TGCGCCAGCAGCCCCCGGGCCCAGGGGGCGGTGGCAGATACGCAGTATTCT. This sequence encodes CASSPRAQGAVADTQYS. This chain uses TRBV5-1 with TRBJ2-3; 8 bases agree with TRBD1. Germline-derived CDR1 and CDR2 are SGHRS and YFSETQ. This CDR3 has 17 residues. Trimming at V came to 4 bases and at J to 4 bases, leaving 14 bases not matched to a gene.